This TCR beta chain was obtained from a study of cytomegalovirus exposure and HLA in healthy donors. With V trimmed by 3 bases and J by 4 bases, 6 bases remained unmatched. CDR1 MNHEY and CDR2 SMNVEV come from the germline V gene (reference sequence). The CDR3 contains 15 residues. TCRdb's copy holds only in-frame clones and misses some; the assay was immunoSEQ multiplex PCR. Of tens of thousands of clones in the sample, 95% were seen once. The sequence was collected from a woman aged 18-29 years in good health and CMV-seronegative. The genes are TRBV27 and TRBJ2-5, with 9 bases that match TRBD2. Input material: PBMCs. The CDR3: CASSFDVAGAETQYF. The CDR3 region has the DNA TGTGCCAGCAGTTTCGACGTAGCGGGAGCAGAGACCCAGTACTTC.